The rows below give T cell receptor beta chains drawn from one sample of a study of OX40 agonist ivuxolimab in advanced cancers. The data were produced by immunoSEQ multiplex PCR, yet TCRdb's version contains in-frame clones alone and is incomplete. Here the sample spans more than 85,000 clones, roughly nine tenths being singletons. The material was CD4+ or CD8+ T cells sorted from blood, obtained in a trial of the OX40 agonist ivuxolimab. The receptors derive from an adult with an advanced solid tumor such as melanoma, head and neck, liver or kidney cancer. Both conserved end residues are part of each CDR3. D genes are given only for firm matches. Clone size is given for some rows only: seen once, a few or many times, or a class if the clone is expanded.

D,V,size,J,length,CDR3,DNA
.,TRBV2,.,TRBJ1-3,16,CASSEARTVTENTIYF,TGTGCCAGCAGTGAAGCCCGGACAGTCACTGAAAACACCATATATTTT
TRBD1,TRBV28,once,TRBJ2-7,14,CASSLGTGSYEQYF,TGTGCCAGCAGTTTAGGGACAGGGTCCTACGAGCAGTACTTC
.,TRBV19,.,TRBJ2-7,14,CASSIGGGNYEQYF,TGTGCCAGTAGTATCGGAGGGGGAAACTACGAGCAGTACTTC
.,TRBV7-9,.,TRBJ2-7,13,CASSAGAWYEQYF,TGTGCCAGCAGCGCGGGGGCATGGTACGAGCAGTACTTC
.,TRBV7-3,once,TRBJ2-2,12,CASSTQGRELFF,TGTGCCAGCAGCACCCAGGGGCGGGAGCTGTTTTTT
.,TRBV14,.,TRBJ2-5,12,CASSQFDQTQYF,TGTGCCAGCAGCCAATTTGACCAGACCCAGTACTTC
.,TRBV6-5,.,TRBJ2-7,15,CASSYSSSRTYEQYF,TGTGCCAGCAGTTACTCTTCAAGCCGCACCTACGAGCAGTACTTC
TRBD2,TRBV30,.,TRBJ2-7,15,CAWSGTSGPLGEQYF,TGTGCCTGGAGTGGGACTAGCGGGCCCCTCGGCGAGCAGTACTTC
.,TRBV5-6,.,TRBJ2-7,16,CASSSLGGTASYEQYF,TGTGCCAGCAGCTCCCTTGGGGGGACAGCCTCCTACGAGCAGTACTTC
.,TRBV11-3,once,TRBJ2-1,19,CASSLRGEVSPYSYNEQFF,TGTGCCAGCAGCTTAAGGGGGGAAGTGAGTCCGTACTCCTACAATGAGCAGTTCTTC
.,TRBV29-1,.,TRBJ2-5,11,CSIAGEETQYF,TGCAGCATAGCAGGAGAAGAGACCCAGTACTTC
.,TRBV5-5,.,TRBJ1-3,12,CASSLVGNTIYF,TGTGCCAGCAGCTTGGTTGGAAACACCATATATTTT
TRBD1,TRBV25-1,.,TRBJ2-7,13,CASRGTGVSEQYF,TGTGCCAGCAGGGGGACAGGGGTAAGTGAGCAGTACTTC
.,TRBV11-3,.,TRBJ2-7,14,CASSLRAGGYEQYF,TGTGCCAGCAGCTTAAGGGCCGGGGGTTACGAGCAGTACTTC
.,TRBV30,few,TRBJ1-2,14,CAWSVGRRHYGYTF,TGTGCCTGGAGTGTCGGGAGGCGTCACTATGGCTACACCTTC
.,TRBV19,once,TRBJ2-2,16,CASSIAARMGAGELFF,TGTGCCAGTAGTATAGCTGCACGGATGGGCGCCGGGGAGCTGTTTTTT
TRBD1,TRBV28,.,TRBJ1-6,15,CASITSDRGNSPLHF,TGTGCCAGCATTACCTCGGACAGGGGGAATTCACCCCTCCACTTT
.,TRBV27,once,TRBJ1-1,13,CASSLTGGLLAFF,TGTGCCAGCAGTTTAACTGGGGGGCTCCTTGCTTTCTTT
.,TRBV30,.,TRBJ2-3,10,CATKVDTQYF,TGTGCCACTAAGGTAGATACGCAGTATTTT
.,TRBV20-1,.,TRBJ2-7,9,CSASRPGGF,TGCAGTGCTTCCCGACCCGGGGGCTTC
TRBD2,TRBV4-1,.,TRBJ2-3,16,CASSLRLAASTDTQYF,TGCGCCAGCAGCCTGCGACTAGCGGCTAGCACAGATACGCAGTATTTT
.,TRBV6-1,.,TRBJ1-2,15,CASSGLTRSNYGYTF,TGTGCCTCGTCCGGATTAACGAGATCTAACTATGGCTACACCTTC
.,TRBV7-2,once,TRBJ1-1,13,CASSLGFRNEAFF,TGTGCCAGCAGCTTAGGGTTCCGTAATGAAGCTTTCTTT
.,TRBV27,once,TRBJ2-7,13,CASSYSGVYEQYF,TGTGCCAGCAGTTATTCAGGCGTCTACGAGCAGTACTTC
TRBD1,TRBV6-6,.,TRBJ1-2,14,CASRSVRTGDGYTF,TGTGCCAGCAGATCGGTCCGGACAGGGGATGGCTACACCTTC
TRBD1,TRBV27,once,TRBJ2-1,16,CASRGSLTGGGDEQFF,TGTGCCAGCAGGGGGTCCTTGACAGGGGGTGGGGATGAGCAGTTCTTC
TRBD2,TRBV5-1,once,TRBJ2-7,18,CASSPSPPLAGVSYEQYF,TGCGCCAGCAGCCCCTCCCCCCCACTAGCGGGAGTTTCCTACGAGCAGTACTTC
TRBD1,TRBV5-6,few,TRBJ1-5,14,CASSSGTVNQPQHF,TGTGCCAGCAGCTCAGGGACAGTCAATCAGCCCCAGCATTTT
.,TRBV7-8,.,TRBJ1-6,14,CASRPQGYGSPLHF,TGTGCCAGCAGGCCTCAGGGTTATGGCTCACCCCTCCACTTT
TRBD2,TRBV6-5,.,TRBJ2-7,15,CASSYSASGPYEQYF,TGTGCCAGCAGTTACTCGGCTAGCGGGCCCTACGAGCAGTACTTC
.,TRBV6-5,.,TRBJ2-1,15,CASSLAKGSYNEQFF,TGTGCCAGCAGCCTGGCAAAGGGCTCCTACAATGAGCAGTTCTTC
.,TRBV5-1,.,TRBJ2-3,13,CASSLAASDTQYF,TGCGCCAGCAGCTTGGCAGCTTCAGATACGCAGTATTTT
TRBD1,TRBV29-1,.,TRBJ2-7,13,CSVVRDSENEQYF,TGCAGCGTTGTACGGGACAGCGAGAACGAGCAGTACTTC
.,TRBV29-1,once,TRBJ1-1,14,CSVEDPMRGVRAFF,TGCAGCGTTGAAGACCCGATGAGGGGGGTGAGGGCTTTCTTT
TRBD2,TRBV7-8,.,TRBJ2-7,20,CASSDLGLAGLKDYSYEQYF,TGTGCCAGCAGCGACCTGGGACTAGCGGGACTAAAGGATTATTCCTACGAGCAGTACTTC
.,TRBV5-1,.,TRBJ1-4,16,CASSLEAITTNEKLFF,TGCGCCAGCAGCTTGGAGGCTATAACAACTAATGAAAAACTGTTTTTT
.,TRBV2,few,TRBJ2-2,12,CASMVPGGELFF,TGTGCCAGCATGGTCCCGGGCGGGGAGCTGTTTTTT
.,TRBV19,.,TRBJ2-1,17,CASSGAAPESSYNEQFF,TGTGCCAGCAGTGGGGCCGCCCCGGAAAGCTCCTACAATGAGCAGTTCTTC
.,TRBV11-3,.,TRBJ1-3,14,CASAPLTSGNTIYF,TGTGCCAGCGCTCCCCTGACCTCTGGAAACACCATATATTTT
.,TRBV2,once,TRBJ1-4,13,CASSGPLFEKLFF,TGTGCCAGCAGTGGCCCGCTATTTGAAAAACTGTTTTTT
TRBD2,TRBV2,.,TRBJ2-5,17,CASSPRTSGSFGETQYF,TGTGCCAGCAGTCCCCGGACTAGCGGGAGTTTCGGAGAGACCCAGTACTTC
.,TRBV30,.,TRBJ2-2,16,CAWSDLGESRAGELFF,TGTGCCTGGAGTGACCTTGGAGAATCGAGGGCCGGGGAGCTGTTTTTT
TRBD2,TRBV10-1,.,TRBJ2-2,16,CASSPRTSGNTGELFF,TGCGCCAGCAGTCCCCGGACTAGCGGGAACACCGGGGAGCTGTTTTTT
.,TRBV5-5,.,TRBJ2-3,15,CASSLAPITTYTQYF,TGTGCCAGCAGCTTGGCGCCTATTACCACTTATACGCAGTATTTT
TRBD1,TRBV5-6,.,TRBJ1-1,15,CASTRGGTGSTEAFF,TGTGCCAGCACCCGAGGAGGGACAGGGAGCACTGAAGCTTTCTTT